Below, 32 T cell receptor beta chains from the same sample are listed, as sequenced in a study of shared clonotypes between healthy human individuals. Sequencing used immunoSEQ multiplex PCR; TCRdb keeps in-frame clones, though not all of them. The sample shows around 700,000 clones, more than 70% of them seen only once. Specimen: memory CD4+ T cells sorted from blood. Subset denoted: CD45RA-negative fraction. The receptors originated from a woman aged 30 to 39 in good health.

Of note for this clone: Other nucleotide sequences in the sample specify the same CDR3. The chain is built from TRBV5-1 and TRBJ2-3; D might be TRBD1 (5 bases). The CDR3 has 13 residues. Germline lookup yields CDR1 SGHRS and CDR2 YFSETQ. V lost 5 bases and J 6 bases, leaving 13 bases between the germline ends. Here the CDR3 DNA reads TGCGCCAGCAGTTCAAGGGGTGGGGATACGCAGTATTTT. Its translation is CASSSRGGDTQYF.

The CDR3 here is CASGVGRGYEQYF. The CDR3 region has the DNA TGTGCCAGCGGGGTCGGGAGAGGCTACGAGCAGTACTTC. The V and J genes are TRBV27 and TRBJ2-7, with D possibly TRBD2 on 6 matching bases. CDR1 is MNHEY, CDR2 SMNVEV, per germline (reference sequence). The CDR3 has 13 amino acids. V was cut by 8 bases and J by 3 bases, with 14 bases left in between.

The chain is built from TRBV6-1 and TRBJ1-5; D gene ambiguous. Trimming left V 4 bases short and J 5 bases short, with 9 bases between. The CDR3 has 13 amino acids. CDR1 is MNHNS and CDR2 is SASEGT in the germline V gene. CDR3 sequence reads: CASSAELHQPQHF. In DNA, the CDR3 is TGTGCCAGCAGTGCGGAGTTACATCAGCCCCAGCATTTT.

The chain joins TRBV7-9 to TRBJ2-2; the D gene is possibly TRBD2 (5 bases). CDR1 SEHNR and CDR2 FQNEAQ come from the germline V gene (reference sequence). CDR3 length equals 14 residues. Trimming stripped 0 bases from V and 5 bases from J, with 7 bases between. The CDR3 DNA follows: TGTGCCAGCAGCTTAGCTTCGGGAACCGGGGAGCTGTTTTTT. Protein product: CASSLASGTGELFF.

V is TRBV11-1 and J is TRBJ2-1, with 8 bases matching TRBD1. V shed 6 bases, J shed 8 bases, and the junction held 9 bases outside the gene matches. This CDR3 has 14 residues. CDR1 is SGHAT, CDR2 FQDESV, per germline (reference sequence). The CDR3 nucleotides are TGTGCCAGCAGTTCCGGGACAGGCGTCCATGAGCAGTTCTTC. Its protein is CASSSGTGVHEQFF.

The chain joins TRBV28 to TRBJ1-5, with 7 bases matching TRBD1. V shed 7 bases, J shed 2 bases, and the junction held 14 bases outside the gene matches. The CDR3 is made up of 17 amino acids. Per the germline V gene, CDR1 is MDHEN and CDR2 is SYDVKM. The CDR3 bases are TGTGCCAGCACCCTCGGAAGGGGGCGCGTGGGCAATCAGCCCCAGCATTTT. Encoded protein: CASTLGRGRVGNQPQHF.

CDR3 nucleotides: TGCGCCAGCAGCTTGTACGTCTTCGGGACAGGGGCCGCAGATACGCAGTATTTT. It specifies CASSLYVFGTGAADTQYF. The chain carries TRBV5-1 and TRBJ2-3, with 10 positions matching TRBD1. V shed 1 base, J shed 4 bases, and the junction held 12 bases outside the gene matches. Germline V CDR1 and CDR2: SGHRS, YFSETQ. The CDR3 is 18 amino acids.

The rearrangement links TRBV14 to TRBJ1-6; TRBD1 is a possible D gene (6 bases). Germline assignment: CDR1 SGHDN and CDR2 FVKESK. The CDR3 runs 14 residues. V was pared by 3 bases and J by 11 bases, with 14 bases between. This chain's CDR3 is CASSQLGAEAPLHF. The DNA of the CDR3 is TGTGCCAGCAGCCAGTTGGGGGCAGAGGCACCCCTCCACTTT.

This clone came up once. The CDR3 DNA reads TGTGCCAGCAGCTTGGTTGGACAGGGGGCACGCGAGCAGTACTTC. Protein sequence: CASSLVGQGAREQYF. This rearrangement joins TRBV5-4 to TRBJ2-7, with TRBD1 identical over 11 bases. V was clipped by 0 bases and J by 6 bases; unmatched bases: 5. Germline assignment: CDR1 SGHNT and CDR2 YYREEE (reference sequence). This CDR3 is 15 amino acids long.

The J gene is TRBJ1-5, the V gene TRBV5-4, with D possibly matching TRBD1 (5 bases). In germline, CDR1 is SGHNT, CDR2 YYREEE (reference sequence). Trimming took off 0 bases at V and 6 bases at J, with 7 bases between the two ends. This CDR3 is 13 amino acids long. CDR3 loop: CASSLDRRQPQHF. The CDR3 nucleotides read TGTGCCAGCAGCTTGGACAGGCGTCAGCCCCAGCATTTT.

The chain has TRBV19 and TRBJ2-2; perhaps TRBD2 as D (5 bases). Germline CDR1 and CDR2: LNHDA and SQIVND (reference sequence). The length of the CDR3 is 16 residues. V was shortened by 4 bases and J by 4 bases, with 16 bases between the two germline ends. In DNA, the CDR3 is TGTGCCAGTAGTACCGAGGGTCTTCTAGGCACCGGGGAGCTGTTTTTT. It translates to CASSTEGLLGTGELFF.

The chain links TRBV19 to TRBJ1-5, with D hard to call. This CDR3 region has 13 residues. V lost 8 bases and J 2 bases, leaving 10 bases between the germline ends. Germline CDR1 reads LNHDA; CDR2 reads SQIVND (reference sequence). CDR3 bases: TGTGCCAGTCATTTTTTGGGCAATCAGCCCCAGCATTTT. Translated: CASHFLGNQPQHF. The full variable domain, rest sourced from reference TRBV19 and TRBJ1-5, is DGGITQSPKYLFRKEGQNVTLSCEQNLNHDAMYWYRQDPGQGLRLIYYSQIVNDFQKGDIAEGYSVSREKKESFPLTVTSAQKNPTAFYLCASHFLGNQPQHFGDGTRLSIL.

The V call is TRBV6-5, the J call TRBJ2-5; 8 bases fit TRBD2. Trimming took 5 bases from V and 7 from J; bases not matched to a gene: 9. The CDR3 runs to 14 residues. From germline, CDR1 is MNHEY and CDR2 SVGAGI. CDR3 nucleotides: TGTGCCAGCAGTCCCGGGGGGGGGCGGCGGACCCAGTACTTC. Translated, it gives CASSPGGGRRTQYF.

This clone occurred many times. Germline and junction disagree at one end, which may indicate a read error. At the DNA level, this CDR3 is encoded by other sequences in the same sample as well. DNA of the CDR3: TGTGCCAGCAGTCACAACACGGGGGAGCTGTTTTTT. It specifies CASSHNTGELFF. The gene calls are TRBV6-5 and TRBJ2-2; D is uncertain. The length of the CDR3 is 12 residues. The germline CDR1 and CDR2 sequences are MNHEY and SVGAGI.

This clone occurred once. The CDR3 coding sequence is TGTGCCAGCAGCTTAGCTTTGGTAAGGGGCGAAGCTTTCTTT. It is translated as CASSLALVRGEAFF. This chain uses TRBV7-8 with TRBJ1-1; perhaps TRBD1 as D (5 bases). The ends were cut back, 0 bases at V and 8 bases at J, with 13 bases in the middle. In germline, CDR1 is SGHVS, CDR2 FQNEAQ. CDR3 length: 14 residues.

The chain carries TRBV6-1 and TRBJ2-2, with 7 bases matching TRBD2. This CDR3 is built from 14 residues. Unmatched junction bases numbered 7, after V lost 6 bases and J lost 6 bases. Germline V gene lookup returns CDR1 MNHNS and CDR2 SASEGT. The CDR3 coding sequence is TGTGCCAGCAGAAGGGACTACTCCTCCGGGGAGCTGTTTTTT. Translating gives CASRRDYSSGELFF.

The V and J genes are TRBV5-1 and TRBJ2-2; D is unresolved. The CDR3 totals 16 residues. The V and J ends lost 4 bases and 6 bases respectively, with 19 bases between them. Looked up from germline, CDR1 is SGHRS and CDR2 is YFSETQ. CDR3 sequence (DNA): TGCGCCAGCAGCCCCGGAGACTCTGGGATCGCCGGGGAGCTGTTTTTT. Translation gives CASSPGDSGIAGELFF.

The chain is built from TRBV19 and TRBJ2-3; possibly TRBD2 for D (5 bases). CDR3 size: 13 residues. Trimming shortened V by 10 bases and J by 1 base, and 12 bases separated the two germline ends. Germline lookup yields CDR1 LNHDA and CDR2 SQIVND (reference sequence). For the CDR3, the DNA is TGTGCCACCCGCCAAGCGGGCACAGATACGCAGTATTTT. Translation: CATRQAGTDTQYF.

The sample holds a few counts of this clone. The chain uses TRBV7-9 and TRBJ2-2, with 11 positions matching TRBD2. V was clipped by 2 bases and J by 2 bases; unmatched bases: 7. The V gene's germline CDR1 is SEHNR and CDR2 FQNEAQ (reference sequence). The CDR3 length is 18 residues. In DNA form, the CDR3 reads TGTGCCAGCAGCTTATCCGGGACTAGCGGAAGAAACACCGGGGAGCTGTTTTTT. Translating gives CASSLSGTSGRNTGELFF.

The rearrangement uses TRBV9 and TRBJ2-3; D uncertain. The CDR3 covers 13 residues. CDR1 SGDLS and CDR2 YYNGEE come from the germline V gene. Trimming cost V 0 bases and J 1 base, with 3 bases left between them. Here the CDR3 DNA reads TGTGCCAGCAGCGTAGGTGGCACAGATACGCAGTATTTT. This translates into CASSVGGTDTQYF.

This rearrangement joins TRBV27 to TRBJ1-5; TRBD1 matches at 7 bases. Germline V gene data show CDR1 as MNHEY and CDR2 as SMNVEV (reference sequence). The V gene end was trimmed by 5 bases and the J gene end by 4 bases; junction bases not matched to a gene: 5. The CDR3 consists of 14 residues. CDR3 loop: CASSHTGVNQPQHF. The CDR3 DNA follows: TGTGCCAGCAGTCACACAGGGGTTAATCAGCCCCAGCATTTT.

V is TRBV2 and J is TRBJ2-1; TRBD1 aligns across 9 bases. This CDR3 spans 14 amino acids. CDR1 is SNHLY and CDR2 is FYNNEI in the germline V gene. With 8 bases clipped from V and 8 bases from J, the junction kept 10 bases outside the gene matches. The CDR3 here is CASGQGNLEYEQFF. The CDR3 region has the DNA TGTGCCAGCGGACAGGGGAACCTCGAGTATGAGCAGTTCTTC.

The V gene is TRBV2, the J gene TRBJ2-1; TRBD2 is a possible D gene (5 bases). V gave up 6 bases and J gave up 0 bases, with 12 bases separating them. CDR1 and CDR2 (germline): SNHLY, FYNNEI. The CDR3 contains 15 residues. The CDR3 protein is CASSVWRASYNEQFF. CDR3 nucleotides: TGTGCCAGCAGCGTCTGGCGGGCCTCCTACAATGAGCAGTTCTTC.

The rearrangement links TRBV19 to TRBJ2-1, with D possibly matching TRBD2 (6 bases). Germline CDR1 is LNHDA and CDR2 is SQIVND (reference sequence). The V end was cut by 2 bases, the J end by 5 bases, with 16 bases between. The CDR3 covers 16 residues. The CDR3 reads CASSIPAGSGNNEQFF. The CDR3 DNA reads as TGTGCCAGTAGTATACCTGCCGGGAGTGGGAACAATGAGCAGTTCTTC.

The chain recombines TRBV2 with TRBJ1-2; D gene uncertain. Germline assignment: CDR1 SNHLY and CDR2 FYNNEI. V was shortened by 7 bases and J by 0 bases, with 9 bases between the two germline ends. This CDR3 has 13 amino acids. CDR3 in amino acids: CASNWAPNYGYTF. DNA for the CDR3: TGTGCCAGCAACTGGGCTCCTAACTATGGCTACACCTTC.

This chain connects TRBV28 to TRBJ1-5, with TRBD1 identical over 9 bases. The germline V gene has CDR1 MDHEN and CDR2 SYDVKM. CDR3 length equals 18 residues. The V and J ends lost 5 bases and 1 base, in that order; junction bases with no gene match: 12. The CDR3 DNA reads TGTGCCAGCAGTCCCGGACAGGGGTTGGTTTGGAGCAATCAGCCCCAGCATTTT. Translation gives CASSPGQGLVWSNQPQHF.

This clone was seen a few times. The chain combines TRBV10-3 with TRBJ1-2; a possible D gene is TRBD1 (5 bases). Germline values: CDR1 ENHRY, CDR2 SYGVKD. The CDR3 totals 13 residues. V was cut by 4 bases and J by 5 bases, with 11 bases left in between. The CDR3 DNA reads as TGTGCCATCAGTGGGGGACGGGATTATGGCTACACCTTC. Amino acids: CAISGGRDYGYTF.

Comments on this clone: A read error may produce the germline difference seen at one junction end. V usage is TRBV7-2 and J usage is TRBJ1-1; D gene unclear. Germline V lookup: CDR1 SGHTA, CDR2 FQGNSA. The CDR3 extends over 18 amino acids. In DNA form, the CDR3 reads TGTGCCAGCAACTTAGCGATTATTACGGGCGAACTGAACACTGAAGCTTTCTTT. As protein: CASNLAIITGELNTEAFF. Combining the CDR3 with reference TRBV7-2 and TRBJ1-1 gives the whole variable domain GAGVSQSPSNKVTEKGKDVELRCDPISGHTALYWYRQSLGQGLEFLIYFQGNSAPDKSGLPSDRFSAERTGGSVSTLTIQRTQQEDSAVYLCASNLAIITGELNTEAFFGQGTRLTVV.

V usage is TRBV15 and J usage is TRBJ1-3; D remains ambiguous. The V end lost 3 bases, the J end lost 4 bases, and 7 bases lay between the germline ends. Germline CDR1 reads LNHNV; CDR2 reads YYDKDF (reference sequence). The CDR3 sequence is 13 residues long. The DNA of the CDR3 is TGTGCCACCAGCAGGGTGCGGGGAAACACCATATATTTT. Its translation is CATSRVRGNTIYF.

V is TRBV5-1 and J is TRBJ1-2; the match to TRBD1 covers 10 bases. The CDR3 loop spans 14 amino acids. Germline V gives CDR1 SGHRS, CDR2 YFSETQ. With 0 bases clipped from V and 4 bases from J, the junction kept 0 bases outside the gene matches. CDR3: CASSLGDRGYGYTF. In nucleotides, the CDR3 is TGCGCCAGCAGCTTGGGGGACAGGGGCTATGGCTACACCTTC.

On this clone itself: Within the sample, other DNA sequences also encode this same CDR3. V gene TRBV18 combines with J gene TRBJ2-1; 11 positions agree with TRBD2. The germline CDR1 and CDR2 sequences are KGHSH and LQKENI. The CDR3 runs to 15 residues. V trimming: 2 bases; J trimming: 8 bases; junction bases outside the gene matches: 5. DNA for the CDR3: TGTGCCAGCTCACCATCACTAGCGGGAGACGATGAGCAGTTCTTC. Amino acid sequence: CASSPSLAGDDEQFF.

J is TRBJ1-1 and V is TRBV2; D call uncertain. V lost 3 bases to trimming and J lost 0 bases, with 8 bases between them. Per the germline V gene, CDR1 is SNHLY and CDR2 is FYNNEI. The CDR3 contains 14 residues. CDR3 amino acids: CASSETRMNTEAFF. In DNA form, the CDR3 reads TGTGCCAGCAGTGAGACAAGGATGAACACTGAAGCTTTCTTT. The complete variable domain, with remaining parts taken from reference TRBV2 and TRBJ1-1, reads EPEVTQTPSHQVTQMGQEVILRCVPISNHLYFYWYRQILGQKVEFLVSFYNNEISEKSEIFDDQFSVERPDGSNFTLKIRSTKLEDSAMYFCASSETRMNTEAFFGQGTRLTVV.